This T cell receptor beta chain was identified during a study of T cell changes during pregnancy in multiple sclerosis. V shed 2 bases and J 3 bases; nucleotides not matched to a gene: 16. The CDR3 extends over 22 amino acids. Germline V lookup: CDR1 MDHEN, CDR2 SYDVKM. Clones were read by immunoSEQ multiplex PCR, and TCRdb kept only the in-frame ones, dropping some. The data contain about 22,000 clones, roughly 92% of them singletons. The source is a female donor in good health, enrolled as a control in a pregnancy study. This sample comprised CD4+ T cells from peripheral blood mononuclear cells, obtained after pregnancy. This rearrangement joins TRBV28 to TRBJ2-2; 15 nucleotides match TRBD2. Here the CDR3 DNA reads TGTGCCAGCAGTTTACCCCCTCCGGGACTAGCGGGAGGCCGAAGGGACACCGGGGAGCTGTTTTTT. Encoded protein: CASSLPPPGLAGGRRDTGELFF.